This is a list of T cell receptor beta chains from one sample in a study of Ad26.COV2.S vaccination and SARS-CoV-2 variants. Produced via immunoSEQ multiplex PCR; TCRdb's table is partial and in-frame only. The sample yields about 320,000 clones, roughly 86% seen once. The sample in question was peripheral blood, obtained in a trial of Ad26.COV2.S vaccine versus placebo. Receptor source: a person between 18 and 60 years old who received the Ad26.COV2.S COVID-19 vaccine or a placebo. The CDR3 runs from the conserved cysteine through the conserved F or W. A D gene is named only where the DNA matches it firmly. Size is omitted from some rows. Given values are once, few, many or a class for expanded clones.

.	.	TRBV9	TRBJ1-1	TGTGCCAGCAGCGCGGGACTCCTGAACACTGAAGCTTTCTTT	CASSAGLLNTEAFF
.	.	TRBV3-1/TRBV3-2	TRBJ1-6	TGTGCCAGCAGCCCGCTGGTCGCCGATTCACCCCTCCACTTT	CASSPLVADSPLHF
.	.	TRBV6-2/TRBV6-3	TRBJ1-2	TGTGCCAGCAGTCCCGGAGTTCCACCGGGCTACACCTTC	CASSPGVPPGYTF
.	.	TRBV5-5	TRBJ1-1	TGTGCCAGCAGCTTGGACAGGTCTTATCAAGAAGCTTTCTTT	CASSLDRSYQEAFF
TRBD1	.	TRBV10-1	TRBJ1-4	TGCGCCAGCAGGCTCTACAGGGGTGAAAAACTGTTTTTT	CASRLYRGEKLFF
TRBD1	.	TRBV5-1	TRBJ1-2	TGCGCCAGCAGCTTGGCCCGGGGACAGACTCAAGAGTATGGCTACACCTTC	CASSLARGQTQEYGYTF
.	few	TRBV25-1	TRBJ1-4	TGTGCCAGCAGTGAACAGGCAGGGATTAATGAAAAACTGTTTTTT	CASSEQAGINEKLFF
.	.	TRBV7-2	TRBJ1-1	TGTGCCAGCAGCTTTTCCGGCAGAGTGAACACTGAAGCTTTCTTT	CASSFSGRVNTEAFF
.	.	TRBV4-3	TRBJ1-2	TGCGCCAGCAGCCAAGATTACAGCTATGGCTACACCTTC	CASSQDYSYGYTF
.	.	TRBV11-2	TRBJ2-1	TGTGCCAGCAGCTTATCTTCTGTCGCCTACAATGAGCAGTTCTTC	CASSLSSVAYNEQFF
TRBD2	.	TRBV5-1	TRBJ2-7	TGCGCCAGCAGCTTGGCGACTAGCCGCAGGAGCTCCTACGAGCAGTACTTC	CASSLATSRRSSYEQYF
.	.	TRBV3-1/TRBV3-2	TRBJ1-6	TGTGCCAGCAGCCAAGACGAGGGGTACTCACCCCTCCACTTT	CASSQDEGYSPLHF
.	.	TRBV19	TRBJ1-5	TGTGCCAGTAGTATGAGAATCACCGTGGGCAATCAGCCCCAGCATTTT	CASSMRITVGNQPQHF
TRBD1	.	TRBV7-6	TRBJ1-3	TGTGCCAGCAGCGCGGGACAGGGGGTCGCTGGAAACACCATATATTTT	CASSAGQGVAGNTIYF
.	few	TRBV7-2	TRBJ1-1	TGTGCCAGCAGCTTAAAGGGGGGACGAGTCTCTAACACTGAAGCTTTCTTT	CASSLKGGRVSNTEAFF
TRBD1	.	TRBV9	TRBJ2-1	TGTGCCAGCAGCGTAGGACAGGGTAACAATGAGCAGTTCTTC	CASSVGQGNNEQFF
.	.	TRBV18	TRBJ1-1	TGTGCCAGCTCACCACTCGGAGATCGGAACACTGAAGCTTTCTTT	CASSPLGDRNTEAFF
.	once	TRBV5-1	TRBJ1-1	TGCGCCAGCAGCGAGAATCCCGGGGGCACTGAAGCTTTCTTT	CASSENPGGTEAFF
.	.	TRBV4-3	TRBJ1-1	TGCGCCAGCAGCCAAGGGACTCTTGGGACTGAAGCTTTCTTT	CASSQGTLGTEAFF
.	few	TRBV3-1/TRBV3-2	TRBJ2-1	TGTGCCAGCACCTTCCGACGGTCGGGCAGGTTTCACAATGAGCAGTTCTTC	CASTFRRSGRFHNEQFF
TRBD1	once	TRBV19	TRBJ2-7	TGTGCCAGTAGTAGGCTTCAGGGGGATGGCTACGAGCAGTACTTC	CASSRLQGDGYEQYF
TRBD1	.	TRBV5-6	TRBJ1-4	TGTGCCAGCAGCTGGACAGGGGGCGGTGCAACTAATGAAAAACTGTTTTTT	CASSWTGGGATNEKLFF
.	.	TRBV6-2/TRBV6-3	TRBJ1-6	TGTGCCAGCAGTTACGCCTTCAGGGGTCGATCCTATAATTCACCCCTCCACTTT	CASSYAFRGRSYNSPLHF
.	.	TRBV7-2	TRBJ1-1	TGTGCCAGCAGCAAACAGGGGAACACTGAAGCTTTCTTT	CASSKQGNTEAFF
.	.	TRBV4-1	TRBJ1-4	TGCGCCAGCAGCCAAGATGGCGGGCCGACAGCAACTAATGAAAAACTGTTTTTT	CASSQDGGPTATNEKLFF
TRBD1	.	TRBV30	TRBJ1-1	TGTGCCTGGAGGCAGACGAGGACAGGGGGGAACACTGAAGCTTTCTTT	CAWRQTRTGGNTEAFF
.	few	TRBV24-1	TRBJ2-1	TGTGCCACCAGTGGTAGCTCCTACAATGAGCAGTTCTTC	CATSGSSYNEQFF
.	.	TRBV7-7	TRBJ1-1	TGTGCTAGCAGCTTGGCCCCGGGACACAGTCTAACTATGAACACTGAAGCTTTCTTT	CASSLAPGHSLTMNTEAFF
.	.	TRBV2	TRBJ1-2	TGTGCCAGCAGTGCGGCGTATGGCTACACCTTC	CASSAAYGYTF
.	few	TRBV5-1	TRBJ1-5	TGCGCCAGCAGCTTGCCGAGGAGGTTACTATGGTATCAGCCCCAGCATTTT	CASSLPRRLLWYQPQHF
.	few	TRBV7-9	TRBJ2-7	TGTGCCAGCAGCTTGGGGTCCAGCTCTACCTACGAGCAGTACTTC	CASSLGSSSTYEQYF
TRBD1	.	TRBV6-5	TRBJ1-5	TGTGCCAGCAGACAGGGACAGAATAGCAATCAGCCCCAGCATTTT	CASRQGQNSNQPQHF
.	.	TRBV25-1	TRBJ2-7	TGTGCCAGCAGTGTAGGACAGTTTGAGCAGTACTTC	CASSVGQFEQYF
.	.	TRBV7-2	TRBJ2-4	TGTGCCAGCAGCTTAAAGCCGACGGTGGCTATGGCCAAAAACATTCAGTACTTC	CASSLKPTVAMAKNIQYF
.	.	TRBV5-6	TRBJ2-5	TGTGCCAGCAGCAGGGGGATCCAAGAGACCCAGTACTTC	CASSRGIQETQYF
.	.	TRBV5-1	TRBJ1-1	TGCGCCAGCAGCTTGCGGCCAGGGGCAAACACTGAAGCTTTCTTT	CASSLRPGANTEAFF
.	.	TRBV4-1	TRBJ2-1	TGCGCCAGCAGCCAAAGGTCCTCCAGATACAATGAGCAGTTCTTC	CASSQRSSRYNEQFF
TRBD1	.	TRBV7-8	TRBJ1-3	TGTGCCAGCAGGGACAGGAACTCTGGAAACACCATATATTTT	CASRDRNSGNTIYF
TRBD1	.	TRBV10-3	TRBJ1-2	TGTGCCATCAGTGAGACGGGACAGGGCCTAAACTATGGCTACACCTTC	CAISETGQGLNYGYTF
.	.	TRBV7-2	TRBJ1-2	TGTGCCAGCAGCTTAAGAGCTAACTATGGCTACACCTTC	CASSLRANYGYTF
.	.	TRBV19	TRBJ1-1	TGTGCCAGTACCCGTTGGCTGAACACTGAAGCTTTCTTT	CASTRWLNTEAFF
.	.	TRBV9	TRBJ2-1	TGTGCCAGCAGCGTAGATCAGGGCGCCTACAATGAGCAGTTCTTC	CASSVDQGAYNEQFF